This T cell receptor beta chain derives from a study of CD8 T cells in ankylosing spondylitis. The CDR3 totals 14 residues. The trim removed 2 bases at V and 5 bases at J, leaving 2 bases unmatched. Germline V gene sequence: CDR1 MNHEY, CDR2 SVGEGT. Study results and limitations: CD8+ disease-linked clones were present at relatively low frequencies in blood. A subset of motif variants has previously been described in the synovial fluid and blood of reactive arthritis. Blood from ankylosing spondylitis patients appeared to carry a characteristic roughly eight-variant TCR beta motif. In ankylosing spondylitis patients, matched synovial fluid reportedly showed significant enrichment of disease-linked clones.

For this clonotype: Antigen: not known.

Libraries for TCR beta were made by quantitative 5'-RACE with molecular barcodes. TCRdb analysed the 5' RACE reads with MiXCR anew, one entry per CDR3 protein. The sample has a few hundred thousand distinct CDR3 sequences; roughly 15% are singletons. The rearrangement joins TRBV6-2 or TRBV6-3 to TRBJ1-5, with 8 positions matching TRBD1. The origin of this receptor is a male donor with ankylosing spondylitis. The sequenced sample was blood, either unsorted or a sorted T cell fraction (not recorded which). The CDR3, as DNA: TGTGCCAGCAGTTACGACAGGGGTTATCAGCCCCAGCATTTT. It is translated as CASSYDRGYQPQHF.